Listed below are T cell receptor beta chains from one sample, sequenced in a study of multiple sclerosis patients with progressive multifocal leukoencephalopathy. Measured with immunoSEQ multiplex PCR; TCRdb has only the in-frame clones, and not every one. The sample holds some 31,000 clones, approximately 84% seen once. Sequenced material: PBMCs, taken from a patient treated with natalizumab. The receptors derive from a human donor with progressive multifocal leukoencephalopathy. CDR3s include the opening cysteine and the closing phenylalanine or tryptophan. The D gene is left open where the match is weak. Clone size, where shown, is once, few, many, or a class for clones that have expanded.

>few|TRBV7-7|TRBD2|TRBJ2-1
CASSLGLAGDEQFF
TGTGCCAGCAGCCTGGGACTAGCGGGAGATGAGCAGTTCTTC
>-|TRBV28|-|TRBJ1-5
CASSLPGRGNQPQHF
TGTGCCAGCAGTTTACCGGGTAGGGGCAATCAGCCCCAGCATTTT
>-|TRBV7-9|TRBD2|TRBJ2-3
CASSPGTSGLRTDTQYF
TGTGCCAGCAGCCCGGGGACTAGCGGGCTCCGCACAGATACGCAGTATTTT
>-|TRBV28|-|TRBJ2-7
CASSFQGYEQYF
TGTGCCAGCAGTTTTCAGGGTTACGAGCAGTACTTC
>-|TRBV2|-|TRBJ2-7
CASSVGRSYEQYF
TGTGCCAGCAGTGTTGGCAGATCCTACGAGCAGTACTTC
>once|TRBV4-1|-|TRBJ1-2
CASSQGISYGYTF
TGCGCCAGCAGCCAAGGAATCTCCTATGGCTACACCTTC
>-|TRBV5-1|-|TRBJ1-6
CASSSGLNNSPLHF
TGCGCCAGCAGCTCAGGACTGAATAATTCACCCCTCCACTTT
>-|TRBV28|-|TRBJ1-5
CASKPDSRINQPQHF
TGTGCCAGCAAACCGGACAGTAGAATCAATCAGCCCCAGCATTTT
>-|TRBV30|TRBD2|TRBJ2-3
CAWERTTSGGTDTQYF
TGTGCCTGGGAAAGGACGACTAGCGGGGGCACAGATACGCAGTATTTT
>-|TRBV14|-|TRBJ1-1
CASSHYRDQAFF
TGTGCCAGCAGCCACTACAGGGACCAAGCTTTCTTT
>few|TRBV7-2|TRBD2|TRBJ2-7
CASSFQLAPAQYF
TGTGCCAGCAGCTTCCAACTAGCGCCGGCGCAGTACTTC
>once|TRBV28|-|TRBJ1-1
CASSSLGSEAFF
TGTGCCAGCAGTTCCCTAGGGTCTGAGGCTTTCTTT
>-|TRBV5-6|-|TRBJ2-1
CASSLSQMGYNEQFF
TGTGCCAGCAGCTTGTCTCAGATGGGGTACAATGAGCAGTTCTTC
>-|TRBV29-1|TRBD2|TRBJ2-1
CSVSGRVHNEQFF
TGCAGCGTTAGCGGGAGGGTCCACAATGAGCAGTTCTTC
>few|TRBV6-4|TRBD1|TRBJ2-2
CASSDGTGAGELFF
TGTGCCAGCAGTGACGGGACAGGGGCCGGGGAGCTGTTTTTT
>-|TRBV5-4|-|TRBJ2-2
CASSRTNTGELFF
TGTGCCAGCAGTAGGACGAACACCGGGGAGCTGTTTTTT
>few|TRBV7-9|TRBD1|TRBJ1-4
CASSLGQGSEKLFF
TGTGCCAGCAGCTTAGGACAGGGAAGCGAAAAACTGTTTTTT
>few|TRBV27|-|TRBJ2-7
CASREDRNTHEQYF
TGTGCCAGCAGAGAGGACCGGAACACCCACGAGCAGTACTTC
>-|TRBV7-3|-|TRBJ2-1
CASSPVGSSYNEQFF
TGTGCCAGCAGCCCAGTGGGAAGCTCCTACAATGAGCAGTTCTTC
>-|TRBV19|TRBD2|TRBJ2-5
CASRPAGPQETQYF
TGTGCCAGTAGACCAGCGGGACCCCAAGAGACCCAGTACTTC
>-|TRBV27|TRBD2|TRBJ2-1
CASSVGGERDYNEQFF
TGTGCCAGCAGTGTGGGGGGTGAGCGGGACTACAATGAGCAGTTCTTC
>-|TRBV5-1|TRBD2|TRBJ2-2
CASAGVITGELFF
TGCGCCAGCGCGGGGGTCATCACCGGGGAGCTGTTTTTT
>-|TRBV28|-|TRBJ1-4
CASSLFSGEKLFF
TGCGCCAGCAGTTTGTTTAGTGGGGAAAAACTGTTTTTT
>medium-sized|TRBV4-1|TRBD2|TRBJ2-1
CASSQAPSGRGNEQFF
TGCGCCAGCAGCCAAGCACCTAGCGGGAGGGGGAATGAGCAGTTCTTC
>once|TRBV4-1|-|TRBJ1-1
CASSQDGGRTEAFF
TGCGCCAGCAGCCAAGATGGGGGTCGGACTGAAGCTTTCTTT
>-|TRBV28|-|TRBJ2-7
CASSLSSYEQYF
TGTGCCAGCAGTTTATCTTCCTACGAGCAGTACTTC
>few|TRBV5-6|-|TRBJ1-4
CASSGGAGLGEKLFF
TGTGCCAGCAGCGGGGGAGCAGGGTTGGGCGAAAAACTGTTTTTT
>-|TRBV9|-|TRBJ2-7
CASSVAGVGSYEQYF
TGTGCCAGCAGCGTAGCGGGGGTAGGGTCCTACGAGCAGTACTTC
>-|TRBV5-4|-|TRBJ1-3
CASSPGGSGNTIYF
TGTGCCAGCAGCCCAGGCGGCTCTGGAAACACCATATATTTT
>-|TRBV4-3|TRBD2|TRBJ2-2
CASSQDRVAGGAGGELFF
TGCGCCAGCAGCCAAGATCGGGTAGCGGGAGGGGCCGGCGGGGAGCTGTTTTTT
>-|TRBV2|TRBD1|TRBJ1-2
CASSGTGLGGYTF
TGTGCCAGCAGCGGGACAGGGTTGGGGGGCTACACCTTC
>-|TRBV19|-|TRBJ2-7
CASSMTGHMYEQYF
TGTGCCAGTAGTATGACGGGACACATGTACGAGCAGTACTTC
>-|TRBV18|-|TRBJ2-2
CASSPGQNTGELFF
TGTGCCAGCTCACCAGGCCAGAACACCGGGGAGCTGTTTTTT
>once|TRBV7-2|-|TRBJ2-7
CASSLEVGVGPMRQYF
TGTGCCAGCAGCTTAGAGGTAGGGGTGGGCCCTATGCGGCAGTACTTC
>few|TRBV7-9|TRBD1|TRBJ2-2
CASSLVTGVGELFF
TGTGCCAGCAGCTTAGTGACAGGGGTCGGGGAGCTGTTTTTT
>-|TRBV11-3|-|TRBJ1-2
CASSSSGPDYGYTF
TGTGCCAGCAGCTCCTCCGGGCCGGACTATGGCTACACCTTC
>-|TRBV9|TRBD1|TRBJ2-2
CASSPRTGGRTNTGELFF
TGTGCCAGCAGCCCCCGGACAGGGGGCCGAACGAACACCGGGGAGCTGTTTTTT
>-|TRBV27|TRBD2|TRBJ2-7
CASSLRTSGANLYEQYF
TGTGCCAGCAGTCTCCGGACTAGCGGGGCCAACCTCTACGAGCAGTACTTC
>-|TRBV10-3|-|TRBJ2-7
CAIKSTSYEQYF
TGTGCCATCAAATCCACGTCCTACGAGCAGTACTTC
>-|TRBV19|-|TRBJ1-4
CASERGNGKLFF
TGTGCCAGCGAACGGGGGAATGGAAAACTGTTTTTT
>medium-sized|TRBV27|TRBD1|TRBJ2-7
CASSPGTGAQDEQYF
TGTGCCAGCAGCCCTGGGACAGGGGCTCAGGACGAGCAGTACTTC
>few|TRBV27|TRBD1|TRBJ1-2
CASSLAGGRDGYTF
TGTGCCAGCAGTTTGGCAGGGGGTAGGGATGGCTACACCTTC
>-|TRBV5-8|TRBD1|TRBJ2-7
CASGRDRASYEQYF
TGTGCCAGCGGCCGGGACAGAGCCTCCTACGAGCAGTACTTC
>-|TRBV6-5|-|TRBJ2-3
CASSYRARGDTQYF
TGTGCCAGCAGTTACCGAGCTCGTGGGGATACGCAGTATTTT
>-|TRBV28|-|TRBJ2-7
CASSDPTYEQYF
TGTGCCAGCAGTGACCCCACCTACGAGCAGTACTTC
>-|TRBV19|-|TRBJ1-5
CACQQGLRNQPQHF
TGTGCCTGTCAGCAGGGGCTGCGCAATCAGCCCCAGCATTTT
>-|TRBV9|TRBD2|TRBJ2-1
CASSGRLAAINEQFF
TGTGCCAGCAGCGGGAGACTAGCGGCCATCAATGAGCAGTTCTTC
>-|TRBV19|TRBD1|TRBJ1-2
CASSRGQGNRYTF
TGTGCCAGTAGTAGGGGACAGGGGAATCGCTACACCTTC
>-|TRBV13|TRBD2|TRBJ2-7
CASSRRTSVYEQYF
TGTGCCAGCAGCAGGAGGACTAGCGTTTACGAGCAGTACTTC